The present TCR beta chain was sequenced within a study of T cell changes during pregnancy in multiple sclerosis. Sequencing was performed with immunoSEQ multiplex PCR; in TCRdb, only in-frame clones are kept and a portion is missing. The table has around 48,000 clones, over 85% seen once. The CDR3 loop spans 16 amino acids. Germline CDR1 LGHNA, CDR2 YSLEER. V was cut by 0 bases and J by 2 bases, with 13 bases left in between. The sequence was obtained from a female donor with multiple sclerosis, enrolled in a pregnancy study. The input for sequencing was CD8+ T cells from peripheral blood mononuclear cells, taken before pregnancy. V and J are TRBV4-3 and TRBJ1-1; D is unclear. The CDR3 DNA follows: TGCGCCAGCAGCCAAGATCGTCAGGCCCGAAACACTGAAGCTTTCTTT. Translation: CASSQDRQARNTEAFF.